This TCR beta chain derives from a study of human T cells and chemical hapten exposure (dated by TCRdb to about 2021). Regarding the research as a whole: For sensitization, 2% DPC in acetone was applied to a roughly 2 cm by roughly 2 cm area of upper inner arm skin. Patch testing on the upper back used Finn chambers containing 0.01% DPC, with scoring done after 6 days according to International Contact Dermatitis Research Group standards. Blood samples were taken from patients before sensitization (week 0) and at 2, 6 and about 24 weeks after DPC sensitization. This study followed changes in the peripheral blood TCR repertoire in vivo during primary and secondary sensitization of alopecia patients to the hapten diphenylcyclopropenone (DPC). Blood for TCR sequencing was provided by twenty-nine alopecia patients at one to four time points (pre-sensitization, 2, 6 and 24 weeks). Alopecia areata with under or over 50% scalp involvement, alopecia totalis and alopecia universalis were represented in the patient cohort, which was mostly female. Libraries were pooled for sequencing, and variation in per-sample TCR yields was attributed mainly to small differences in library volumes within the pool. Weekly therapeutic DPC doses were additionally applied to the scalp of patients throughout the roughly 23-week study period.

In regard to this clonotype: This receptor's antigen is unknown. No clone much larger than this one lies a single base away; base qualities are absent.

The full study reports these points: After repeated subsampling, changes were observed in the strength of the expansion versus patch-test correlation and in the threshold at which the correlation became significant. Because all patients had alopecia, a presumed autoimmune disease, the immune response of the patients might differ from that of healthy individuals. The number of PT1 expanded TCRs positively correlated with patch test score, significant at thresholds 8, 16 and 32 but not 4. DPC sensitization did not change the number of TCRs with a frequency above 1 in 1000, and there was no evidence of changes in global repertoire structure. Expanded TCRs formed significantly more large CDR3 similarity clusters than pre-sensitization or healthy control sets, consistent with antigen-driven responses.

In the paper's terms, the time point label means: pre-sensitization, week 0. This sample's treatment or condition label indicates: therapeutic diphenylcyclopropenone sensitization with weekly scalp DPC. At each patch-test visit, blood was drawn before the patch test was applied. Eligible patients were aged 18 to 70, diagnosed with alopecia, deemed suitable for DPC therapy, and excluded if pregnant. Total RNA was isolated from unfractionated whole blood collected in Tempus Blood RNA tubes. The library was prepared using RACE. Reads for this sample came from a NextSeq 500. During library preparation, unique molecular identifiers were attached to individual cDNA molecules so that TCRs could be counted in a quantitative, reproducible way. Each blood RNA sample was used to sequence both TCR alpha and TCR beta chains. The published analysis was carried out like this. The median number of TCRs per sample was some 100,000, ranging from roughly 23,224 to 700,000. V, J and CDR3 annotation of the TCR reads was performed with the Decombinator software suite. Every sample was subsampled to the same number of TCRs (28,000) for the PS versus PT1 abundance plots. TCRs were defined as expanded if absent before sensitization and observed at least eight times at the 2-week time point. TCRdb trimmed the raw reads at Q25, called clones with MiXCR and kept productive beta chains. Each entry is one CDR3 protein sequence, shown with its most common DNA and genes. The V and J calls were determined by TCRdb, not by the authors. For this sample there are under 400,000 distinct CDR3 sequences; about 5.1% appear just once. In total, the top ten clones hold just over 2.5% of the sample.

The clonotype was recovered from a woman aged 45-65 years with alopecia areata. Some clones in this sample may be carry-over from other donors' samples. The sample here was whole blood, taken in connection with sensitization to the hapten diphenylcyclopropenone (DPC).

At the DNA level, the sequence is TGTGCCAGCAGTTCGGGGGGGAGGGGGAATGAGCAGTTCTTC. It translates to CASSSGGRGNEQFF. The V and J genes are TRBV6-5 and TRBJ2-1; 8 nucleotides in the junction match TRBD2. CDR1 and CDR2, looked up from the germline V gene, are MNHEY and SVGAGI. Trimming removed 4 bases from V and 7 bases from J; the gene matches leave 6 bases unexplained. From the cysteine up to the phenylalanine, the CDR3 has a length of 14 residues. This entry keeps only the CDR3 DNA: 42 bases, framed from base 1.